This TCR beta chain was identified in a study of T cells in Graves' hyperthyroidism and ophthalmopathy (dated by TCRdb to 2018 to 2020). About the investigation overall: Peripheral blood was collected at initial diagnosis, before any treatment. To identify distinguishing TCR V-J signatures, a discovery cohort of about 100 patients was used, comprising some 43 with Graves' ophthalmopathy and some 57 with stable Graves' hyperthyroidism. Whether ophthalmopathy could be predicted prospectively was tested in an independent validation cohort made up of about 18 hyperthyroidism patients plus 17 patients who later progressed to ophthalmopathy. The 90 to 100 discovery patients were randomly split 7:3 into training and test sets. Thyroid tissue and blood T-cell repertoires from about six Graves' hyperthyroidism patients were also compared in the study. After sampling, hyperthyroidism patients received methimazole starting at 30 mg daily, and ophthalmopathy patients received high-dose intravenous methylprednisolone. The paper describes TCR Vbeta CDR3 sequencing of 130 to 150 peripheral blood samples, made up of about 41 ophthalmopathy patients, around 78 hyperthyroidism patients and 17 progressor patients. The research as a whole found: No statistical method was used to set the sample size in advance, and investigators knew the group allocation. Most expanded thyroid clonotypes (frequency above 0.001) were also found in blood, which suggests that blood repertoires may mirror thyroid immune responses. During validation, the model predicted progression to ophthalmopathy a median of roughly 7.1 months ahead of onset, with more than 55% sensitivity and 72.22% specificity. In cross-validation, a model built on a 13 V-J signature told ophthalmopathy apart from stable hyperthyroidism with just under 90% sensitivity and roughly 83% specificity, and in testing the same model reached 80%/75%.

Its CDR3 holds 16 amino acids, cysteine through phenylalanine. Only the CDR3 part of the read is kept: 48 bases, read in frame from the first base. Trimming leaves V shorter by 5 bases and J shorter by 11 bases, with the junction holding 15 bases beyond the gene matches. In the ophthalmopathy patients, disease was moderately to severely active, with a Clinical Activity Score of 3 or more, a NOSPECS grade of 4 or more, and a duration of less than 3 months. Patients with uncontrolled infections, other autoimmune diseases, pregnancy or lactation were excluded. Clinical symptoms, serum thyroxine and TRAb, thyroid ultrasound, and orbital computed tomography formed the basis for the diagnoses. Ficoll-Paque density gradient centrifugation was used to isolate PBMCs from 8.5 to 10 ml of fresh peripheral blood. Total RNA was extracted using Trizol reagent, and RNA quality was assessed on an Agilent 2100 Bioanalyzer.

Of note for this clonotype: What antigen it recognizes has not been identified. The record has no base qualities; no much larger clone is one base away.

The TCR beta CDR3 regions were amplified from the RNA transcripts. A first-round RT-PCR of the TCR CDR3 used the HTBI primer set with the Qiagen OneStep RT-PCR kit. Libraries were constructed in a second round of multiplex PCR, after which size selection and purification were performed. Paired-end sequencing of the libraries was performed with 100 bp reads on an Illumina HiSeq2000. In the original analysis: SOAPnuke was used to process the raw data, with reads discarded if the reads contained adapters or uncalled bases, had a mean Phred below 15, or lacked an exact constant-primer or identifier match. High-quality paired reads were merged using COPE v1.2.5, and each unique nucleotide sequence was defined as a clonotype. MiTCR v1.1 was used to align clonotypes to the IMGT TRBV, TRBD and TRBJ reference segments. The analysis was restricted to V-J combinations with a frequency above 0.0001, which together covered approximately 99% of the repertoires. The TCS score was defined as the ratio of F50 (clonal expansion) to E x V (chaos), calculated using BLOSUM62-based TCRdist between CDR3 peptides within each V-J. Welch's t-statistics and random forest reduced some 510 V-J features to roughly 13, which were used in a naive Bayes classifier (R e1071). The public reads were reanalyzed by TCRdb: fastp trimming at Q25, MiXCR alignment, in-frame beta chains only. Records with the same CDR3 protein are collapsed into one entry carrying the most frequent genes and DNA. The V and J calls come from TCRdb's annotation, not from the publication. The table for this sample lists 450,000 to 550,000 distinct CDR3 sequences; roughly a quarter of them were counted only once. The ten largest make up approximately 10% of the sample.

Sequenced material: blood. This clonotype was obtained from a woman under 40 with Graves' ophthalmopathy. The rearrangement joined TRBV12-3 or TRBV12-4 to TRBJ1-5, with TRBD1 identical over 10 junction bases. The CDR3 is CASSSSGTGEPLAQHF. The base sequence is TGTGCCAGCAGTAGTTCCGGGACAGGGGAACCTTTGGCCCAGCATTTT.